The T cell receptor (beta chain) under discussion was sequenced for a study of T cell responses to AZD1222 COVID-19 vaccine. Study findings and constraints: Across the whole spike, CD4 TCRs peaked at regions 160-218 and 743-854. The donor cohort was predominantly white British with a female majority, and clonal diversity may have been underestimated.

Assay used: immunoSEQ multiplex PCR; TCRdb lists only in-frame clones, some missing. The table shows about 48,000 clones, with around 89% occurring only once. Trimming at V came to 11 bases and at J to 4 bases, leaving 10 bases not matched to a gene. CDR3 size: 14 residues. Germline V gene data show CDR1 as LNHNV and CDR2 as YYDKDF (reference sequence). This clone was observed a handful of times. Its specificity is not known. This chain links TRBV15 with TRBJ2-2; 7 bases line up with TRBD2. Sequenced material: peripheral blood, taken 28 days after the second AZD1222 dose. The TCR originated in an adult who received the AZD1222 COVID-19 vaccine. Written as DNA, the CDR3 is TGTGCCTCGCGTATGCAGCGGGGCACCGGGGAGCTGTTTTTT. Its protein product is CASRMQRGTGELFF.